These 10 T cell receptor beta chains share one sample of origin, sequenced in a study of spatial heterogeneity in lung cancer. TCRdb itself ran the 5' RACE reads through MiXCR, one entry per CDR3 protein. This sample has about 33,000 distinct CDR3 sequences; around 9.3% occur once, and the top ten carry 25% to 35%. Sample time point: blood at routine non-recurrence follow-up after resection. The material was PBMCs, obtained at follow-up. All receptors come from a female donor with early-stage non-small cell lung cancer.

This clonotype was seen a few times. In DNA form, the CDR3 reads TGTGCCAGCAGCCTGCGACAGGGGCCGGTTGAGCAGTTCTTC. It translates to CASSLRQGPVEQFF. The chain joins TRBV7-6 to TRBJ2-1; 8 nucleotides agree with TRBD1. Unmatched junction bases numbered 9, after V lost 5 bases and J lost 9 bases. The CDR3 spans 14 residues. The germline gives CDR1 SGHVS, CDR2 FNYEAQ. The full variable domain, with the rest looked up from reference TRBV7-6 and TRBJ2-1, is GAGVSQSPRYKVTKRGQDVALRCDPISGHVSLYWYRQALGQGPEFLTYFNYEAQQDKSGLPNDRFSAERPEGSISTLTIQRTEQRDSAMYRCASSLRQGPVEQFFGPGTRLTVL.

This clonotype occurred many times. The chain carries TRBV7-2 and TRBJ2-3, with 10 bases lining up with TRBD2. V shed 10 bases and J 2 bases; nucleotides not matched to a gene: 9. Germline-derived CDR1 and CDR2 are SGHTA and FQGNSA. The CDR3 is 15 residues long. CDR3 loop: CATASSGGPTDTQYF. The CDR3 DNA follows: TGTGCCACCGCGTCTAGCGGGGGACCCACAGATACGCAGTATTTT.

The chain joins TRBV19 to TRBJ2-2; unclear D gene. The V end was cut by 3 bases, the J end by 6 bases, with 11 bases between. The CDR3 has 14 amino acids. The germline V gene has CDR1 LNHDA and CDR2 SQIVND (reference sequence). Written as DNA, the CDR3 is TGTGCCAGTAGTATCAACGGACGATCCGGGGAGCTGTTTTTT. Residues: CASSINGRSGELFF. Supplemented by reference TRBV19 and TRBJ2-2, the full variable domain reads DGGITQSPKYLFRKEGQNVTLSCEQNLNHDAMYWYRQDPGQGLRLIYYSQIVNDFQKGDIAEGYSVSREKKESFPLTVTSAQKNPTAFYLCASSINGRSGELFFGEGSRLTVL.

This sequence joins TRBV5-6 and TRBJ2-3, with TRBD2 identical over 14 bases. CDR3 size: 17 residues. The germline CDR1 and CDR2 sequences are SGHDT and YYEEEE. V lost 3 bases to trimming and J lost 0 bases; unmatched junction nucleotides: 3. CDR3 DNA: TGTGCCAGCAGCTCCGGGACTAGCGGGGGAAGCACAGATACGCAGTATTTT. This translates into CASSSGTSGGSTDTQYF.

This clonotype showed up many times. The CDR3 protein is CSARVVAGLVETQYF. The DNA for the CDR3 is TGCAGTGCTAGAGTGGTAGCGGGGTTGGTAGAGACCCAGTACTTC. The chain is built from TRBV20-1 and TRBJ2-5; TRBD2 agrees at 8 bases. This CDR3 is built from 15 residues. V lost 1 base to trimming and J lost 4 bases; unmatched junction nucleotides: 8. Germline assignment: CDR1 DFQATT and CDR2 SNEGSKA (reference sequence).

The V and J genes are TRBV7-3 and TRBJ2-3; D assignment may be TRBD1 or TRBD2 (6 bases each). Germline assignment: CDR1 SGHTA and CDR2 FQGTGA. This CDR3 has 15 residues. Deletions cut 3 bases from V and 0 bases from J, with 10 bases between. CDR3 nucleotides: TGTGCCAGCAGCTTTAGGGGGACTAGCACAGATACGCAGTATTTT. It is translated as CASSFRGTSTDTQYF.

This clonotype has at least ten counts. This chain connects TRBV27 to TRBJ2-7; D is perhaps TRBD1 (5 bases). The V end was cut by 2 bases, the J end by 2 bases, with 10 bases between. This CDR3 contains 14 residues. Germline CDR1 is MNHEY and CDR2 is SMNVEV (reference sequence). CDR3 sequence reads: CASSLNQGAYEQYF. DNA for the CDR3: TGTGCCAGCAGTTTAAACCAGGGCGCCTACGAGCAGTACTTC.

The V and J genes are TRBV6-2 or TRBV6-3 and TRBJ2-5, with unresolved D. The V end was cut by 4 bases, the J end by 5 bases, with 5 bases between. Germline CDR1 and CDR2: MNHEY and SVGEGT. CDR3 length equals 11 residues. The DNA for the CDR3 is TGTGCCAGCAGTTCCGGGGAGACCCAGTACTTC. Protein: CASSSGETQYF.

J is TRBJ1-5 and V is TRBV7-9, with D uncertain. Germline CDR1 and CDR2: SEHNR and FQNEAQ (reference sequence). The CDR3 runs to 15 residues. Trimming cost V 7 bases and J 0 bases, with 13 bases left between them. The CDR3 bases are TGTGCCAGCACGGGAAGGACGCTTAGCAATCAGCCCCAGCATTTT. Encoded protein: CASTGRTLSNQPQHF.

This clonotype showed up just once. One base away lies a much larger clone, so this may be a sequencing read error. V usage is TRBV2 and J usage is TRBJ2-1; 9 bases match TRBD1. The germline gives CDR1 SNHLY, CDR2 FYNNEI. This CDR3 has 15 amino acids. The CDR3 sequence: CASCERLQGADEQFF. CDR3 nucleotides: TGTGCCAGCTGTGAGCGATTACAGGGGGCGGATGAGCAGTTCTTC.